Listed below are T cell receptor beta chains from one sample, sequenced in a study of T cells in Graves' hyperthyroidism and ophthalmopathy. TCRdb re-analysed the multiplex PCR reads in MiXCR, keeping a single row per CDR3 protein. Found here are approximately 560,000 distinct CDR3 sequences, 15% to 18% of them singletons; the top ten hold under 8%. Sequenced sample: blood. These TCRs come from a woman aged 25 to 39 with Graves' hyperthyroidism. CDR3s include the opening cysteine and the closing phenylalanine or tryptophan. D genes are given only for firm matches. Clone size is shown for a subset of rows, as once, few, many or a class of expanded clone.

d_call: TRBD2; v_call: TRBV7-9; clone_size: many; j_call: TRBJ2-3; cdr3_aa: CASSLTLAGEADTQYF; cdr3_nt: TGTGCCAGCAGCTTAACGCTAGCGGGAGAGGCAGATACGCAGTATTTT
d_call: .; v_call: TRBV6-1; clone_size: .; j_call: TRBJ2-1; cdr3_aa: CASSEMGGGRFF; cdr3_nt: TGTGCCAGCAGTGAAATGGGGGGCGGTAGGTTCTTC
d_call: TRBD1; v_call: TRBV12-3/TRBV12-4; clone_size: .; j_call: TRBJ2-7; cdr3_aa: CASSQSGGTGGYEQYF; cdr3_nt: TGTGCCAGCAGTCAATCCGGTGGGACAGGAGGCTACGAGCAGTACTTC
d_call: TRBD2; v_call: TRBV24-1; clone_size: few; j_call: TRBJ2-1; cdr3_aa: CATSDPRLAGVEEQFF; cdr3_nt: TGTGCCACCAGTGATCCGAGACTAGCGGGAGTAGAGGAGCAGTTCTTC
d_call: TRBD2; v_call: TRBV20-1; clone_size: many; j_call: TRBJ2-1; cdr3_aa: CSAGDGSGGNEQFF; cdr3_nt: TGCAGTGCTGGAGACGGCTCGGGGGGAAATGAGCAGTTCTTC
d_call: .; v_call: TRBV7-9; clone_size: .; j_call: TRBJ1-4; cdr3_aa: CASSGPLRGTNEKLFF; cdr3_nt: TGTGCCAGCAGCGGACCGCTTCGGGGAACTAATGAAAAACTGTTTTTT
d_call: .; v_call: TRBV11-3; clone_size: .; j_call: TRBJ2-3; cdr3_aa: CASSPGAGVDAQYF; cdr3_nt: TGTGCCAGCTCCCCGGGGGCCGGTGTAGATGCGCAGTATTTT
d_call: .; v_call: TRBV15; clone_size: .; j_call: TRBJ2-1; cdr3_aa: CATQRQALPYNEQFF; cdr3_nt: TGTGCCACCCAAAGACAGGCATTACCCTACAATGAGCAGTTCTTC
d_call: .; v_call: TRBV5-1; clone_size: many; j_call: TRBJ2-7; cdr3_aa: CASSLYSESPLEQYF; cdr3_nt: TGCGCCAGCAGCTTGTACAGCGAAAGCCCCCTCGAGCAGTACTTC
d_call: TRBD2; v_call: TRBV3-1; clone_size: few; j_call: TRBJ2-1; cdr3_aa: CASSQTSGRAYEQFF; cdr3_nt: TGTGCCAGCAGCCAGACTAGCGGGAGAGCCTATGAGCAGTTCTTC
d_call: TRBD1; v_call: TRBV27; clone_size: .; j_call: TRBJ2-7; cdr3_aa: CASSWTGSNEQYF; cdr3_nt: TGTGCCAGCAGCTGGACAGGGTCGAACGAGCAGTACTTC
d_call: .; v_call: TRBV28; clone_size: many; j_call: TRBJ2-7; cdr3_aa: CASSLWPADAYEQYF; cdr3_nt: TGTGCCAGCAGTTTATGGCCTGCCGACGCCTACGAGCAGTACTTC
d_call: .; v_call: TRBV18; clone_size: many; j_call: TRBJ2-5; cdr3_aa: CASSPTTNQETQYF; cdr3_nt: TGTGCCAGCTCACCAACAACAAACCAAGAGACCCAGTACTTC
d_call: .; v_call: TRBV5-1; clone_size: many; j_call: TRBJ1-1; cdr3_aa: CASSQVPNTEAFF; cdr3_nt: TGCGCCAGCAGTCAGGTGCCGAACACTGAAGCTTTCTTT
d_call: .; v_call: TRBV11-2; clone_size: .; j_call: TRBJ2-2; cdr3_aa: CASSLAPGPISGELFF; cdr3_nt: TGTGCCAGCAGCTTAGCCCCGGGACCGATCTCCGGGGAGCTGTTTTTT
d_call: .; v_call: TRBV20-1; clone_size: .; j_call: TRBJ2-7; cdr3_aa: CSASSGRSAYEQYF; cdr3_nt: TGCAGTGCTAGTTCCGGCAGAAGCGCCTACGAGCAGTACTTC
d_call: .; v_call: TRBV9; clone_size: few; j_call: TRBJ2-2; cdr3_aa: CASSRRTGELFF; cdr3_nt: TGTGCCAGCAGTCGTAGGACCGGGGAGCTGTTTTTT
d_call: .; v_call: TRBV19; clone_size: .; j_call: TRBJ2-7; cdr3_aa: CASSKTVGAVYEQYF; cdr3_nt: TGTGCCAGTAGTAAGACAGTCGGGGCGGTCTACGAGCAGTACTTC
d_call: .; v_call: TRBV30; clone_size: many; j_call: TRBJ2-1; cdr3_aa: CGVIFYNEQFF; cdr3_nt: TGTGGGGTTATTTTTTACAATGAGCAGTTCTTC
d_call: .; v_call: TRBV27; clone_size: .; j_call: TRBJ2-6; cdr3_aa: CASSNTGTGANVLTF; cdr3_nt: TGTGCCAGCAGCAATACAGGGACTGGGGCCAACGTCCTGACTTTC
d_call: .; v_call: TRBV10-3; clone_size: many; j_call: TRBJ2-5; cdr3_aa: CAISGVDTQETQYF; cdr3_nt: TGTGCCATCAGCGGGGTGGACACTCAAGAGACCCAGTACTTC
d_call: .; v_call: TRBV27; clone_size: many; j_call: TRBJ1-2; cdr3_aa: CASSLSSRDGYTF; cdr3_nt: TGTGCCAGCAGTTTATCGAGCCGGGATGGCTACACCTTC
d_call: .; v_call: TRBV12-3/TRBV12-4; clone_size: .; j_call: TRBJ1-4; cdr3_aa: CASSLGGRKLFF; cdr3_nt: TGTGCCAGCAGTTTAGGAGGTCGAAAACTGTTTTTT
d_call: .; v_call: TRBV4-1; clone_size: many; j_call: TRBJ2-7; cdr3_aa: CASSQEGRGGSYEQYF; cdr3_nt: TGCGCCAGCAGCCAAGAAGGCAGGGGGGGCTCCTACGAGCAGTACTTC
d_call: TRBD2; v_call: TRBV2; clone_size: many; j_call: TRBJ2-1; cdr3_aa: CASRLASNEQFF; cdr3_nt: TGTGCCAGCAGACTAGCGAGCAATGAGCAGTTCTTC
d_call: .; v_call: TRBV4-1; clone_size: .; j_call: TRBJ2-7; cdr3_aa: CASSQGTAHYEQYF; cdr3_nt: TGCGCCAGCAGCCAGGGTACAGCGCACTACGAGCAGTACTTC
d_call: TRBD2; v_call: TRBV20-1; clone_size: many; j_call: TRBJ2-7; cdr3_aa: CSALIIAGGDEQYF; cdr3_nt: TGCAGTGCTCTCATAATAGCGGGAGGGGACGAGCAGTACTTC
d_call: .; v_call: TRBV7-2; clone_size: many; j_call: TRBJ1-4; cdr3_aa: CASSLAGAANEKLFF; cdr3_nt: TGTGCCAGCAGCTTAGCGGGGGCAGCTAATGAAAAACTGTTTTTT
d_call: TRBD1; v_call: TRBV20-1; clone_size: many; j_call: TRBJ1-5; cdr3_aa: CSAREPGQGLDQPQHF; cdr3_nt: TGCAGTGCTAGAGAGCCGGGACAGGGATTGGATCAGCCCCAGCATTTT
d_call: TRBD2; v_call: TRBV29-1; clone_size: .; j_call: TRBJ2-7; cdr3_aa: CSVAVGGGYEQYF; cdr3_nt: TGCAGCGTTGCTGTCGGGGGGGGCTACGAGCAGTACTTC
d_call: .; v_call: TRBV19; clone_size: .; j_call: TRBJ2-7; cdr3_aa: CASSIFGRSSYEQYF; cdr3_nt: TGTGCCAGTAGTATTTTCGGGCGGAGTTCCTACGAGCAGTACTTC
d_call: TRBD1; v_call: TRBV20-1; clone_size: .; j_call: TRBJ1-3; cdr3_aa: CSARQGGSGNTIYF; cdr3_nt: TGCAGCGCCAGACAGGGAGGTTCTGGAAACACCATATATTTT
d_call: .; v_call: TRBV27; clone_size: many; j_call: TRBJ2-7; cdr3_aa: CASSLTSRVYEQYF; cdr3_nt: TGTGCCAGCAGTTTAACCTCGAGGGTTTACGAGCAGTACTTC
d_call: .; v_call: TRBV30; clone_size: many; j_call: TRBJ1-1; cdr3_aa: CAWSTANTEAFF; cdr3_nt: TGTGCCTGGAGTACAGCCAACACTGAAGCTTTCTTT
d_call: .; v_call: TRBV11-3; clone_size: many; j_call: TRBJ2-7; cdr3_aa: CASSNGNSYEQYF; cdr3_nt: TGTGCCAGCAGTAACGGCAACTCCTACGAGCAGTACTTC
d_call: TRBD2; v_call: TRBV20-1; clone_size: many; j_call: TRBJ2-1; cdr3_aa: CSAPRYSGLGGEQFF; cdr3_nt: TGCAGTGCTCCCCGGTATAGCGGGTTAGGTGGTGAGCAGTTCTTC
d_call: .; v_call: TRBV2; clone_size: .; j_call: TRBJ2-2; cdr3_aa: CASRPTETGTGELFF; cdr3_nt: TGTGCCAGCAGGCCGACCGAAACCGGCACCGGGGAGCTGTTTTTT
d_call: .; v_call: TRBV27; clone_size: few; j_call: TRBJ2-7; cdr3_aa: CASSLSIRGPAYEQYF; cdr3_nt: TGTGCCAGCAGTTTATCGATAAGGGGTCCCGCTTACGAGCAGTACTTC
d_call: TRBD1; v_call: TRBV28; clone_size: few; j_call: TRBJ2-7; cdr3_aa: CASRYRQGFPFEQYF; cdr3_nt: TGTGCCAGCAGATACCGACAGGGATTCCCATTCGAGCAGTACTTC
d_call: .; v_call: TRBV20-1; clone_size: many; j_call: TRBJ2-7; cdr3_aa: CSEKDRVTYEQYF; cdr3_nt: TGCAGTGAGAAGGACAGAGTTACCTACGAGCAGTACTTC
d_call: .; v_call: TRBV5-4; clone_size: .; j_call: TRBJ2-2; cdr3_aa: CASAPTETGELFF; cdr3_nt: TGTGCCAGCGCCCCTACGGAGACCGGGGAGCTGTTTTTT
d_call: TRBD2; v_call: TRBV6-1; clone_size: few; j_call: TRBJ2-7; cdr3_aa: CASSRAMVAGSYEQYF; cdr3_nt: TGTGCCAGCAGCCGGGCGATGGTAGCGGGAAGCTACGAGCAGTACTTC
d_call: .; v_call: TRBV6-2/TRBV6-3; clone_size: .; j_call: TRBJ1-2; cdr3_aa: CASSPSGSQHGYTF; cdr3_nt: TGTGCCAGCAGTCCGTCCGGAAGTCAGCATGGCTACACCTTC
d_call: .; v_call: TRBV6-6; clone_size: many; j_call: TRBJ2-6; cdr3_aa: CASSYHDSHSGANVLTF; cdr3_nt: TGTGCCAGCAGTTACCACGACAGCCACTCTGGGGCCAACGTCCTGACTTTC
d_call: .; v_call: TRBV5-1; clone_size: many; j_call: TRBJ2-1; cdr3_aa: CASNAGDEQFF; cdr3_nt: TGCGCCAGCAATGCTGGGGATGAGCAGTTCTTC
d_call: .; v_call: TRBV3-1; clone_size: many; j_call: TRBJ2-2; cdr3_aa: CASSQDWVTGELFF; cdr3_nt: TGTGCCAGCAGCCAAGATTGGGTCACCGGGGAGCTGTTTTTT
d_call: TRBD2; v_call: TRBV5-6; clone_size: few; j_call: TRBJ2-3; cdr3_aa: CASSSMTSGPSTDTQYF; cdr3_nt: TGTGCCAGCAGCTCCATGACTAGCGGGCCTAGCACAGATACGCAGTATTTT
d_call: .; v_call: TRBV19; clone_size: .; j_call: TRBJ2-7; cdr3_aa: CASSIVEGGEQYF; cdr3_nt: TGTGCCAGTAGTATAGTGGAAGGGGGCGAGCAGTACTTC
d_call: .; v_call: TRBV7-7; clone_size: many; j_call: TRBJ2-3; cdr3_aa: CANGAWYKETQYF; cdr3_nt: TGTGCAAACGGTGCCTGGTACAAGGAGACGCAGTATTTT
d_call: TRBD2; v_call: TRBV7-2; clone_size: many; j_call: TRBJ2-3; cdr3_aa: CASSLRLAGGDTQYF; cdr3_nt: TGTGCCAGCAGCTTGCGACTAGCGGGAGGCGATACGCAGTATTTT
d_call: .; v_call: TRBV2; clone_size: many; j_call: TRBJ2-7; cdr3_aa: CASRVLTGVVGEQYF; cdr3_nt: TGTGCCAGCAGGGTGTTAACAGGAGTAGTAGGCGAGCAGTACTTC
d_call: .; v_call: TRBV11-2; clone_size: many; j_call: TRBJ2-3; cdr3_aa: CASSLVTDTQYF; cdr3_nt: TGTGCCAGCAGCTTAGTGACAGATACGCAGTATTTT
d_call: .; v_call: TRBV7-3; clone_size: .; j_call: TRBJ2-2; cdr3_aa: CASSLGQPNTGELFF; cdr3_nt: TGTGCCAGCAGCTTAGGGCAGCCTAACACCGGGGAGCTGTTTTTT
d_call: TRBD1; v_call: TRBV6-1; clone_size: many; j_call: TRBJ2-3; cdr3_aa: CASRPRKTGTGHQDTQYF; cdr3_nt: TGTGCCAGCAGGCCCCGAAAAACCGGGACAGGGCACCAAGATACGCAGTATTTT
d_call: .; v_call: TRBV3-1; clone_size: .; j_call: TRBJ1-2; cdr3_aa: CASSPGHLVFGYTF; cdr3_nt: TGTGCCAGCAGCCCGGGACACCTCGTCTTCGGCTACACCTTC
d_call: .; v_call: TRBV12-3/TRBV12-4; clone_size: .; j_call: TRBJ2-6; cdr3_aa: CASTRTTGLDLSGANVLTF; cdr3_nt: TGTGCCAGCACCCGGACTACCGGACTGGATCTCTCTGGGGCCAACGTCCTGACTTTC
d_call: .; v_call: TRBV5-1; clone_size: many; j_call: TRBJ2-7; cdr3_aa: CASSWGLDYYEQYF; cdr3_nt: TGCGCCAGCAGTTGGGGACTCGATTACTACGAGCAGTACTTC
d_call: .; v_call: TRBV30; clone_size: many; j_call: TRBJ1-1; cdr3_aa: CAWMGVRAEAFF; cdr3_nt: TGTGCCTGGATGGGGGTCCGGGCTGAAGCTTTCTTT